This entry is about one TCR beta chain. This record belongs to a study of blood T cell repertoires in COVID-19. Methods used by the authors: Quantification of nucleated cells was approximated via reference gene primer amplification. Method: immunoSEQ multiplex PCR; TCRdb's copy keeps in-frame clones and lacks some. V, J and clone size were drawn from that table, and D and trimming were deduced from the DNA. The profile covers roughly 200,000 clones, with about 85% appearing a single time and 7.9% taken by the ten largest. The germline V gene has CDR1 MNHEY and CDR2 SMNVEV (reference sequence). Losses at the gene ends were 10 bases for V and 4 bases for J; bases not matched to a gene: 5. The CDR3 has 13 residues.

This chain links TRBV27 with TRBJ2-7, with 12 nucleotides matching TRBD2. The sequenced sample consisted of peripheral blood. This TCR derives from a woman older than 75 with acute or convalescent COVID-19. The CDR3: CATRLAGAYEQYF. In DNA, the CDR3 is TGTGCCACCCGACTAGCGGGAGCGTACGAGCAGTACTTC.